This passage covers 26 T cell receptor beta chains from one sample sequenced in a study of patients and donors after allogeneic stem cell transplantation. TCRdb redid the calling of the RT-PCR reads with MiXCR, one entry per CDR3 protein. The sample includes 25,000 to 40,000 distinct CDR3 sequences, roughly 38% of them seen just once. The sequencing sample was made of blood, either unsorted or a sorted T cell fraction (not recorded which). The receptors stem from a human donor who was either an allogeneic HSCT recipient or a stem cell or donor lymphocyte infusion donor (not recorded which). It is not recorded whose cells these are; they may come from a transplant donor.

This clonotype was observed many times. This chain links TRBV4-3 with TRBJ1-4; D is unclear. Germline V gene sequence: CDR1 LGHNA, CDR2 YSLEER. Trimming left V 0 bases short and J 0 bases short, with 5 bases between. The CDR3 runs to 15 residues. The CDR3 loop reads CASSQDEATNEKLFF. CDR3 nucleotide sequence: TGCGCCAGCAGCCAAGATGAAGCAACTAATGAAAAACTGTTTTTT.

Regarding this clonotype: It may be a read error: a sequence one base away is much more abundant. The gene calls are TRBV20-1 and TRBJ1-1, with a possible D match to TRBD1 (5 bases). Germline assignment: CDR1 DFQATT and CDR2 SNEGSKA (reference sequence). The CDR3 is 13 residues long. The CDR3 here is CGASRQLNTEAFF. CDR3 coding DNA: TGCGGTGCTAGTCGACAGTTGAACACTGAAGCTTTCTTT.

The chain carries TRBV12-3 or TRBV12-4 and TRBJ2-3; unclear D gene. The CDR3 length is 13 residues. Trimming removed 3 bases from V and 10 bases from J, with 14 bases in between. CDR3 sequence reads: CASSFTLLGAQYF. The CDR3 bases are TGTGCCAGCAGTTTCACCCTACTGGGCGCGCAGTATTTT.

This clonotype was counted between two and nine times. DNA of the CDR3: TGCAGCGTTGGCATCGGACCCGCTGAGCAGTTCTTC. Protein: CSVGIGPAEQFF. This chain links TRBV29-1 with TRBJ2-1; D remains ambiguous. This CDR3 is built from 12 residues. Trimming left V 4 bases short and J 9 bases short, with 13 bases between. From germline, CDR1 is SQVTM and CDR2 ANQGSEA.

This clonotype was detected a few times. This chain's CDR3 is CASSQELRVHEQYF. The CDR3 DNA is TGCGCCAGCAGCCAAGAGTTGAGGGTCCACGAGCAGTACTTC. J is TRBJ2-7 and V is TRBV4-1; D perhaps matches TRBD2 (5 bases). CDR1 and CDR2 from the germline V gene are MGHRA and YSYEKL. This CDR3 contains 14 residues. Trimming removed 0 bases at V and 5 bases at J, with 11 bases between.

The chain uses TRBV15 and TRBJ1-1; no clear D gene. V shed 1 base and J shed 11 bases, with 14 bases lying between them. CDR1 and CDR2 from the germline V gene are LNHNV and YYDKDF (reference sequence). There are 13 residues in the CDR3. CDR3 loop: CATSRGDSGRAFF. CDR3 DNA: TGTGCCACCAGCAGAGGAGACTCGGGTCGGGCTTTCTTT.

The chain carries TRBV7-9 and TRBJ1-1, with D possibly matching TRBD1 (5 bases). Trimming shortened V by 6 bases and J by 0 bases, and 8 bases separated the two germline ends. The CDR3 contains 13 residues. In germline, CDR1 is SEHNR, CDR2 FQNEAQ (reference sequence). CDR3 coding DNA: TGTGCCAGCAGACAGGACATGAACACTGAAGCTTTCTTT. This codes for CASRQDMNTEAFF.

CDR3 bases: TGTGCCAGCAGTTCCTCGGGACACCCGAACACTGAAGCTTTCTTT. As protein: CASSSSGHPNTEAFF. The rearrangement uses TRBV27 and TRBJ1-1, with a possible D match to TRBD1 (6 bases). Germline CDR1 MNHEY, CDR2 SMNVEV (reference sequence). This CDR3 comprises 15 residues. The V end lost 4 bases, the J end lost 1 base, and 13 bases lay between the germline ends.

The chain links TRBV6-2 or TRBV6-3 to TRBJ2-2, with D maybe TRBD2 (7 bases). Germline-derived CDR1 and CDR2 are MNHEY and SVGEGT. V was trimmed by 6 bases and J by 3 bases, leaving 17 bases between them. The CDR3 is made up of 16 amino acids. CDR3 protein: CASRFGGGADTGELFF. CDR3 nucleotide sequence: TGTGCCAGCAGGTTTGGAGGGGGGGCCGACACCGGGGAGCTGTTTTTT.

This chain connects TRBV6-5 to TRBJ1-4, with D possibly TRBD1 on 5 matching bases. The V and J ends lost 0 bases and 14 bases respectively, with 16 bases between them. CDR1 is MNHEY, CDR2 SVGAGI, per germline. This CDR3 region has 14 residues. CDR3 nucleotide sequence: TGTGCCAGCAGTTACTCCTCAGGGTCTCTTACTCTGTTTTTT. This gives the protein CASSYSSGSLTLFF.

The chain joins TRBV15 to TRBJ2-5, with 11 bases fitting TRBD2. Germline V CDR1 and CDR2: LNHNV, YYDKDF (reference sequence). The length of the CDR3 is 16 residues. Trimming removed 1 base from V and 3 bases from J; junction bases left unmatched: 4. CDR3 nucleotide sequence: TGTGCCACCAGCAGAGCCGGGACTAGCGGAAAAGAGACCCAGTACTTC. It translates to CATSRAGTSGKETQYF.

The CDR3 DNA reads TGCGCCAGCAGCTTGTCGAATATATTATTGGACTCCTACAATGAGCAGTTCTTC. This sequence encodes CASSLSNILLDSYNEQFF. V is TRBV5-1 and J is TRBJ2-1; no clear D. With 1 base removed from V and 0 bases from J, the gap between germline ends came to 17 bases. This CDR3 contains 18 residues. Per germline, CDR1 SGHRS and CDR2 YFSETQ. The full variable domain, in which reference TRBV5-1 and TRBJ2-1 provide the parts outside the CDR3, is KAGVTQTPRYLIKTRGQQVTLSCSPISGHRSVSWYQQTPGQGLQFLFEYFSETQRNKGNFPGRFSGRQFSNSRSEMNVSTLELGDSALYLCASSLSNILLDSYNEQFFGPGTRLTVL.

The gene calls are TRBV7-9 and TRBJ2-5, with D perhaps TRBD2 (5 bases). V lost 6 bases and J 2 bases, leaving 13 bases between the germline ends. Germline V gene lookup returns CDR1 SEHNR and CDR2 FQNEAQ (reference sequence). The CDR3 has 14 residues. CDR3 in amino acids: CASRSPGLQETQYF. CDR3 bases: TGTGCCAGCAGAAGCCCGGGGTTACAAGAGACCCAGTACTTC.

Comments on this clonotype: This is likely a read error, given that the CDR3 carries no conserved phenylalanine or tryptophan at its end. The J gene is TRBJ2-3, the V gene TRBV7-2, with a tentative D call TRBD2 (6 bases). CDR1 is SGHTA, CDR2 FQGNSA, per germline. This CDR3 is 15 amino acids long. With 8 bases removed from V and 5 bases from J, the gap between germline ends came to 20 bases. The CDR3: CASFMGGDSGDTQYL. The CDR3 DNA reads as TGTGCCAGCTTCATGGGCGGGGACTCTGGAGATACGCAGTATTTG.

The chain links TRBV27 to TRBJ1-2; a weak D match, TRBD1 (5 bases). The CDR3 loop spans 16 amino acids. Per germline, CDR1 MNHEY and CDR2 SMNVEV (reference sequence). The V end was cut by 5 bases, the J end by 4 bases, with 20 bases between. CDR3 in amino acids: CASSLRGGTQFYGYTF. In DNA, the CDR3 is TGTGCCAGCAGTCTCCGAGGAGGGACCCAGTTCTATGGCTACACCTTC.

This clonotype has just a few counts. The V gene is TRBV2, the J gene TRBJ1-1, with D possibly TRBD1 on 6 matching bases. V was pared by 6 bases and J by 0 bases, with 14 bases between. This CDR3 region has 15 residues. Germline V CDR1 and CDR2: SNHLY, FYNNEI. CDR3 sequence: CASRERQELNTEAFF. The CDR3 nucleotides read TGTGCCAGCAGGGAAAGACAGGAGCTGAACACTGAAGCTTTCTTT. Combining the CDR3 with reference TRBV2 and TRBJ1-1 gives the whole variable domain EPEVTQTPSHQVTQMGQEVILRCVPISNHLYFYWYRQILGQKVEFLVSFYNNEISEKSEIFDDQFSVERPDGSNFTLKIRSTKLEDSAMYFCASRERQELNTEAFFGQGTRLTVV.

The chain uses TRBV5-4 and TRBJ2-1; 9 bases match TRBD1. After removal of 4 bases from V and 7 bases from J, the junction contained 3 bases not matched to a gene. The CDR3 runs 13 residues. From germline, CDR1 is SGHNT and CDR2 YYREEE (reference sequence). The CDR3 nucleotides are TGTGCCAGCAGCCTGGACAGGGGTAATGAGCAGTTCTTC. Translating it yields CASSLDRGNEQFF.

The gene calls are TRBV7-6 and TRBJ1-2, with a possible D match to TRBD1 (6 bases). V was trimmed by 4 bases and J by 3 bases, leaving 15 bases between them. Germline V gives CDR1 SGHVS, CDR2 FNYEAQ. This CDR3 region has 15 residues. CDR3 amino acids: CASSSDRFSYYGYTF. The CDR3 nucleotides are TGTGCCAGCAGCTCCGACAGGTTTAGTTACTATGGCTACACCTTC.

The CDR3 sequence is CASSLGQGILHEQYV. In DNA form, the CDR3 reads TGTGCCAGCAGCTTGGGACAGGGGATTTTACACGAGCAGTACGTC. The chain joins TRBV5-5 to TRBJ2-7; 8 nucleotides align to TRBD1. J was trimmed by 5 bases and V by 0 bases; bases with no gene match: 7. The germline CDR1 and CDR2 sequences are SGHKS and YYEKEE (reference sequence). The CDR3 runs to 15 residues.

The chain is built from TRBV3-1 and TRBJ2-7; D gene ambiguous. CDR1 is LGHDT and CDR2 is YNNKEL in the germline V gene (reference sequence). With 1 base removed from V and 12 bases from J, the gap between germline ends came to 10 bases. The CDR3 covers 11 residues. The CDR3 region is CASSQGILVYF. The CDR3 DNA sequence: TGTGCCAGCAGCCAAGGGATCTTGGTGTACTTC.

V gene TRBV30 combines with J gene TRBJ2-1; D is unresolved. V lost 0 bases and J 3 bases, leaving 6 bases between the germline ends. Germline V gene lookup returns CDR1 GTSNPN and CDR2 SVGIG (reference sequence). This CDR3 is built from 13 residues. CDR3: CAWSVEVYNEQFF. CDR3 nucleotides: TGTGCCTGGAGTGTAGAGGTCTACAATGAGCAGTTCTTC.

The chain employs TRBV20-1 and TRBJ2-5, with 7 positions matching TRBD2. The V gene's germline CDR1 is DFQATT and CDR2 SNEGSKA (reference sequence). Losses at the gene ends were 5 bases for V and 0 bases for J; bases not matched to a gene: 3. This CDR3 contains 13 residues. CDR3 nucleotides: TGCAGTGCTTTCGGGACTAACCAAGAGACCCAGTACTTC. Its translation is CSAFGTNQETQYF.

This chain uses TRBV7-9 with TRBJ2-5, with a possible D match to TRBD2 (6 bases). The germline V gene has CDR1 SEHNR and CDR2 FQNEAQ (reference sequence). V lost 3 bases, J lost 7 bases, and 12 bases lay in between. This CDR3 spans 13 amino acids. CDR3 loop: CASSFDLGGTQYF. The DNA for the CDR3 is TGTGCCAGCAGCTTCGATCTGGGGGGGACCCAGTACTTC.

The CDR3 bases are TGCAGTGCTAGAGATTTTCGGGGTGTTGAAGCTTTCTTT. Encoded protein: CSARDFRGVEAFF. The chain carries TRBV20-1 and TRBJ1-1; D call uncertain. This CDR3 is 13 amino acids long. V was cut by 0 bases and J by 7 bases, with 12 bases left in between. CDR1 is DFQATT and CDR2 is SNEGSKA in the germline V gene (reference sequence).

The rearrangement uses TRBV6-2 or TRBV6-3 and TRBJ2-3, with 7 bases matching TRBD2. V was pared by 1 base and J by 0 bases, with 1 base of the junction left unmatched. This CDR3 spans 15 amino acids. Germline lookup yields CDR1 MNHEY and CDR2 SVGEGT. CDR3 in amino acids: CASSYWGGSTDTQYF. The CDR3 coding sequence is TGTGCCAGCAGTTACTGGGGGGGGAGCACAGATACGCAGTATTTT.

The chain couples TRBV12-3 or TRBV12-4 to TRBJ2-7; TRBD2 is a possible D gene (5 bases). CDR3 length: 15 amino acids. V dropped 3 bases and J dropped 2 bases, with 14 bases sitting between them. In DNA, the CDR3 is TGTGCCAGCAGTTTGAGGCGGGTCCCTCCCTACGAGCAGTACTTC. Amino acid sequence: CASSLRRVPPYEQYF.